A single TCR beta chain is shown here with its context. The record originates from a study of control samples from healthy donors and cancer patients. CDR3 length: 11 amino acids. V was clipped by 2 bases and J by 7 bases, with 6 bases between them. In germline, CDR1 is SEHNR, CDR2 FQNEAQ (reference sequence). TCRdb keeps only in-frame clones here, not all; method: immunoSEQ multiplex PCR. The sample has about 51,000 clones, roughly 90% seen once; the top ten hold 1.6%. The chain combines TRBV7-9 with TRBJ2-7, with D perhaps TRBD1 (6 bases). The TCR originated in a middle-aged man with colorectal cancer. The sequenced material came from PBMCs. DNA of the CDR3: TGTGCCAGCAGCTTAAGGGGGGAGCAGTACTTC. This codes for CASSLRGEQYF.